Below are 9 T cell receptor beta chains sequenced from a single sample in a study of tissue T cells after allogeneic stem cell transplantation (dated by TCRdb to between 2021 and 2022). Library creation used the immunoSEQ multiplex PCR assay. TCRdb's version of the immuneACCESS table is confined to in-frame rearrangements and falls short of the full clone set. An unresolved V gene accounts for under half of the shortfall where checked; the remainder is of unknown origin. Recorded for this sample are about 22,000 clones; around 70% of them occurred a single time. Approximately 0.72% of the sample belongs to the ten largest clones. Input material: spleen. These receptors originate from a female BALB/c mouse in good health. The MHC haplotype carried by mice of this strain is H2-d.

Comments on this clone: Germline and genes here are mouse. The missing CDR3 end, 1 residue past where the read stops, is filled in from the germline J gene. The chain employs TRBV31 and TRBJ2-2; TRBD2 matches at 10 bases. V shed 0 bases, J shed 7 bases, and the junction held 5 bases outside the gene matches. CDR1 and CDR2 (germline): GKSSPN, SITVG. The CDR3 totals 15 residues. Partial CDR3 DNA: TGTGCCTGGAGTCTACTGGGGGGGATGAGCGGGCAGCTCTAC. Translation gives CAWSLLGGMSGQLY. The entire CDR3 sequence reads CAWSLLGGMSGQLYF.

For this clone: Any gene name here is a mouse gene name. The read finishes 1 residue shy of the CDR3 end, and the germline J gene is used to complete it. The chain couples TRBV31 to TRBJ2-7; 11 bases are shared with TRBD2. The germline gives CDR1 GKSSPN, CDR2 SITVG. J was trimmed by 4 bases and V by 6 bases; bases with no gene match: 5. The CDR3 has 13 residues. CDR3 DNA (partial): TGTGCCTGCTCCGGGACTGGGGGTTATGAACAGTAC. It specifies CACSGTGGYEQY. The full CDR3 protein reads CACSGTGGYEQYF.

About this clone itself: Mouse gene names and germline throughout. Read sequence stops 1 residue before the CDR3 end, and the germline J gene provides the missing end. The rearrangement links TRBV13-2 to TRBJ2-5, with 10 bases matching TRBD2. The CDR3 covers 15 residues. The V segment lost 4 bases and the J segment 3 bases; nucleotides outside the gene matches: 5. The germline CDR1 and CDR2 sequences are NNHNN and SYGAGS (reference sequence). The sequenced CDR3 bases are TGTGCCAGCGGTTCCTCTGGGGGGGCGCAAGACACCCAGTAC. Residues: CASGSSGGAQDTQY. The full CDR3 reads CASGSSGGAQDTQYF.

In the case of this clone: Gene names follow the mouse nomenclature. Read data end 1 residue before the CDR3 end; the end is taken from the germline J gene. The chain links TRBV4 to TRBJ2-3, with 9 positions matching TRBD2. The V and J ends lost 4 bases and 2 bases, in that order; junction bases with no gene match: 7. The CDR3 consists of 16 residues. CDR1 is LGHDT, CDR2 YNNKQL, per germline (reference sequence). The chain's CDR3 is CASSLTGGRFAETLYF. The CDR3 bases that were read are TGTGCCAGCAGCTTAACTGGGGGGCGATTTGCAGAAACGCTGTAT.

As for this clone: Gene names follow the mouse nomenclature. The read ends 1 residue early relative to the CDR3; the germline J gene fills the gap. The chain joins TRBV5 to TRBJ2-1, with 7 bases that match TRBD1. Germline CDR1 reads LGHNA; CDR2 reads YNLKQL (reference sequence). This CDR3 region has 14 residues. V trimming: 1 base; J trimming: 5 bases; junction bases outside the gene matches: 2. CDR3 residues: CASSQGGTDAEQFF. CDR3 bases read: TGTGCCAGCAGCCAAGGGGGGACAGATGCTGAGCAGTTC.

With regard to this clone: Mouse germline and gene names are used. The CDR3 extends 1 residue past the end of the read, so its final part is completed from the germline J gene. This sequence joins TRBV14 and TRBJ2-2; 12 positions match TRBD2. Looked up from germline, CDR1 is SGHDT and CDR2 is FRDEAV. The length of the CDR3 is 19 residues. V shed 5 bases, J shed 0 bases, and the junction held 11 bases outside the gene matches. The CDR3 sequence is CASSHGTGGRNANTGQLYF. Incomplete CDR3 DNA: TGTGCCAGCAGCCACGGGACTGGGGGGCGAAATGCAAACACCGGGCAGCTCTAC.

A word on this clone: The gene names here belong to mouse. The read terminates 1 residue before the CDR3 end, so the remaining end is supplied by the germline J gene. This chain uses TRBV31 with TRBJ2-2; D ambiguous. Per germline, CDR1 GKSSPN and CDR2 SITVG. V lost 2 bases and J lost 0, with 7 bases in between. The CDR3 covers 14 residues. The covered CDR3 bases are TGTGCCTGGAGTGTGGGCGCAAACACCGGGCAGCTCTAC. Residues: CAWSVGANTGQLY. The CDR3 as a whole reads CAWSVGANTGQLYF.

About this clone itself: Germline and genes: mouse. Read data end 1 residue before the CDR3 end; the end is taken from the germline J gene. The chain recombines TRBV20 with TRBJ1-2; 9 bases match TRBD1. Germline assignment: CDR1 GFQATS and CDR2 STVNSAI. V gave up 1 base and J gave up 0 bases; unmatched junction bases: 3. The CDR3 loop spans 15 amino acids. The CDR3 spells CGARGQGGANSDYTF. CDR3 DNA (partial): TGTGGTGCTAGGGGACAGGGGGGTGCAAACTCCGACTACACC.

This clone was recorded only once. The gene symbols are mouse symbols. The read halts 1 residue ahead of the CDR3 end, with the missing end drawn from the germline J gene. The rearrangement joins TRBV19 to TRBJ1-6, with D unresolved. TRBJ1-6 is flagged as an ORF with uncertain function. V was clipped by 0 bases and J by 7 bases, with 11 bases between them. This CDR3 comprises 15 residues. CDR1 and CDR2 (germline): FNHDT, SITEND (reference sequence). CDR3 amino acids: CASSIASGRNSPLYF. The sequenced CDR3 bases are TGTGCCAGCAGTATAGCTTCGGGGAGAAATTCGCCCCTCTAC.